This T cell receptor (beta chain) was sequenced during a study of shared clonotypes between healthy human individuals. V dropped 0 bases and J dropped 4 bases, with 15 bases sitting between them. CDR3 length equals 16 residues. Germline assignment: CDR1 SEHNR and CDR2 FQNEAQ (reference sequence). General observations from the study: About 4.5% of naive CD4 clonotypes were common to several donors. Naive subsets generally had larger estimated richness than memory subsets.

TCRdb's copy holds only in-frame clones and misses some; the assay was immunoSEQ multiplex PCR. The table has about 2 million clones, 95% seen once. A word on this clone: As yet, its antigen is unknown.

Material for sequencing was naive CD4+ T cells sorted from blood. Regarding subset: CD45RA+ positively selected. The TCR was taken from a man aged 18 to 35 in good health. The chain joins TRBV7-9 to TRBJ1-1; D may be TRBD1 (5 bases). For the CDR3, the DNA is TGTGCCAGCAGCTTAGCTGGGGCCGGGGCGGCCACTGAAGCTTTCTTT. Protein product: CASSLAGAGAATEAFF.